Below, 20 T cell receptor beta chains from the same sample are listed, as sequenced in a study of cytomegalovirus exposure and HLA in healthy donors. Use of 60 Vbeta and 13 Jbeta primers characterized the PCR. The repertoire was sequenced with immunoSEQ multiplex PCR; TCRdb's copy has only in-frame clones and lacks some. The table shows 200,000 to 250,000 clones, with approximately 70% occurring only once. The source material was PBMCs. These receptors were collected from a man in his forties in good health and CMV-seropositive.

This clone occurred once. The V call is TRBV19, the J call TRBJ1-6; D gene uncertain. CDR1 is LNHDA and CDR2 is SQIVND in the germline V gene (reference sequence). Trimming shortened V by 5 bases and J by 7 bases, and 12 bases separated the two germline ends. The CDR3 contains 14 residues. The CDR3 region is CASSEERENSPLHF. CDR3 sequence (DNA): TGTGCCAGTAGTGAAGAACGGGAAAATTCACCCCTCCACTTT.

The V and J genes are TRBV10-3 and TRBJ2-1; 10 bases match TRBD2. Trimming took 4 bases from V and 6 from J; bases not matched to a gene: 12. The germline V gene encodes CDR1 ENHRY and CDR2 SYGVKD. The CDR3 sequence is 17 residues long. CDR3 sequence reads: CAISGGGAGGPGNEQFF. The DNA for the CDR3 is TGTGCCATCAGTGGGGGAGGAGCGGGGGGGCCCGGCAATGAGCAGTTCTTC.

This chain connects TRBV11-2 to TRBJ1-2, with 7 positions matching TRBD1. With 5 bases clipped from V and 12 bases from J, the junction kept 12 bases outside the gene matches. CDR3 length equals 13 residues. Looked up from germline, CDR1 is SGHAT and CDR2 is FQNNGV. The CDR3 spells CASSPRQGIANTF. The CDR3 nucleotides are TGTGCCAGCAGCCCTCGACAGGGTATCGCGAACACCTTC. Complete variable domain (other parts from reference TRBV11-2 and TRBJ1-2): EAGVAQSPRYKIIEKRQSVAFWCNPISGHATLYWYQQILGQGPKLLIQFQNNGVVDDSQLPKDRFSAERLKGVDSTLKIQPAKLEDSAVYLCASSPRQGIANTFGSGTRLTVV.

The genes are TRBV6-5 and TRBJ2-7, with D possibly TRBD2 on 7 matching bases. Germline V gene data show CDR1 as MNHEY and CDR2 as SVGAGI. This CDR3 has 14 residues. The ends were cut back, 5 bases at V and 2 bases at J, with 13 bases in the middle. The CDR3: CASSRGGVPYEQYF. As DNA, the CDR3 is TGTGCCAGCAGTAGGGGGGGGGTACCCTACGAGCAGTACTTC.

A few counts support this clone. The chain links TRBV7-9 to TRBJ2-7; 7 bases align to TRBD1. This CDR3 has 15 residues. Trimming at V came to 5 bases and at J to 0 bases, leaving 7 bases not matched to a gene. CDR1 and CDR2 (germline): SEHNR, FQNEAQ (reference sequence). The CDR3 nucleotides read TGTGCCAGCAGCGCCCAGGGGGTTAGCTCCTACGAGCAGTACTTC. This gives the protein CASSAQGVSSYEQYF.

The chain has TRBV18 and TRBJ2-7, with 10 bases identical to TRBD1. Trimming cost V 4 bases and J 6 bases; bases outside gene matches: 9. CDR3 length: 15 residues. Germline V gene lookup returns CDR1 KGHSH and CDR2 LQKENI. The CDR3 nucleotides read TGTGCCAGCTCACTGCCGGGGACAGGGGTCCGCGAGCAGTACTTC. It codes for CASSLPGTGVREQYF.

The chain is built from TRBV2 and TRBJ2-2, with 10 nucleotides matching TRBD1. The ends lost 5 bases at V and 4 bases at J; junction bases unmatched: 4. CDR3 length equals 15 residues. The germline V gene has CDR1 SNHLY and CDR2 FYNNEI. The CDR3 sequence is CASSPDRGLTGELFF. CDR3 sequence (DNA): TGTGCCAGCAGTCCCGACAGGGGGCTCACCGGGGAGCTGTTTTTT.

This sequence joins TRBV4-1 and TRBJ2-1, with D perhaps TRBD1 (6 bases). Germline V gene lookup returns CDR1 MGHRA and CDR2 YSYEKL. Trimming took 4 bases from V and 3 from J, leaving 10 bases between them. The length of the CDR3 is 14 residues. The CDR3 protein is CASSPQGLYNEQFF. The CDR3 nucleotides read TGCGCCAGCAGCCCACAGGGCCTCTACAATGAGCAGTTCTTC.

This sequence joins TRBV5-1 and TRBJ2-2, with D tentatively TRBD1 (6 bases). This CDR3 has 14 residues. Trimming pared 7 bases from V and 4 bases from J, leaving 14 bases between. CDR1 is SGHRS and CDR2 is YFSETQ in the germline V gene. The CDR3 DNA reads as TGCGCCAGCGCCAGCTTACAGGGCACCGGGGAGCTGTTTTTT. Protein sequence: CASASLQGTGELFF.

This chain links TRBV7-8 with TRBJ1-6; D unclear. Looked up from germline, CDR1 is SGHVS and CDR2 is FQNEAQ. V lost 5 bases, J lost 0 bases, and 14 bases lay in between. This CDR3 spans 17 amino acids. CDR3 residues: CASSPVVTSSYNSPLHF. In nucleotides, the CDR3 is TGTGCCAGCAGCCCGGTTGTGACAAGCTCCTATAATTCACCCCTCCACTTT.

V and J are TRBV13 and TRBJ1-2; no clear D gene. This CDR3 region has 14 residues. Germline CDR1 and CDR2: PRHDT and FYEKMQ (reference sequence). With 4 bases removed from V and 4 bases from J, the gap between germline ends came to 13 bases. The CDR3 region is CASSSNYDGYGYTF. CDR3 DNA: TGTGCCAGCAGCTCCAACTATGACGGCTATGGCTACACCTTC.

This clone turned up a few times. The genes are TRBV5-4 and TRBJ2-5; TRBD2 might be the D (6 bases). CDR1 and CDR2 (germline): SGHNT, YYREEE (reference sequence). The length of the CDR3 is 15 residues. V was clipped by 2 bases and J by 3 bases, with 14 bases between them. The CDR3 nucleotides are TGTGCCAGCAGCTTATCTGGGACTTTAGAAGAGACCCAGTACTTC. This translates into CASSLSGTLEETQYF. The entire variable domain, with the rest obtained from reference TRBV5-4 and TRBJ2-5, is as follows: ETGVTQSPTHLIKTRGQQVTLRCSSQSGHNTVSWYQQALGQGPQFIFQYYREEENGRGNFPPRFSGLQFPNYSSELNVNALELDDSALYLCASSLSGTLEETQYFGPGTRLLVL.

In DNA form, the CDR3 reads TGTGCCAGCAGCGTAGGCGGGGAACACAATGAGCAGTTCTTC. Its translation is CASSVGGEHNEQFF. The V and J genes are TRBV9 and TRBJ2-1, with D possibly matching TRBD2 (6 bases). The length of the CDR3 is 14 residues. The germline V gene has CDR1 SGDLS and CDR2 YYNGEE. V was cut by 0 bases and J by 5 bases, with 9 bases left in between.

V and J are TRBV5-4 and TRBJ1-2; maybe TRBD1 (5 bases). Germline V gene lookup returns CDR1 SGHNT and CDR2 YYREEE (reference sequence). This CDR3 region has 15 residues. Trimming cost V 3 bases and J 2 bases, with 14 bases left between them. CDR3 DNA sequence: TGTGCCAGCAGCTCCCCAGCCGCAGGGAACTATGGCTACACCTTC. Its translation is CASSSPAAGNYGYTF. Filled out from reference TRBV5-4 and TRBJ1-2, the complete variable domain reads ETGVTQSPTHLIKTRGQQVTLRCSSQSGHNTVSWYQQALGQGPQFIFQYYREEENGRGNFPPRFSGLQFPNYSSELNVNALELDDSALYLCASSSPAAGNYGYTFGSGTRLTVV.

The rearrangement links TRBV10-3 to TRBJ1-1; tentative D call: TRBD1 (6 bases). Per the germline V gene, CDR1 is ENHRY and CDR2 is SYGVKD. V shed 10 bases and J shed 0 bases, with 15 bases lying between them. This CDR3 is 14 amino acids long. In DNA form, the CDR3 reads TGTGCCACCTGGCAGGGGAATTTGAACACTGAAGCTTTCTTT. It specifies CATWQGNLNTEAFF.

This clone appeared a single time. The chain links TRBV6-5 to TRBJ1-6; a weak D match, TRBD1 (5 bases). Trimming removed 7 bases from V and 8 bases from J, with 12 bases in between. Germline V gene sequence: CDR1 MNHEY, CDR2 SVGAGI. The CDR3 length is 13 residues. The CDR3 region has the DNA TGTGCCAGCACCTGGGGCGCGTATTCACCCCTCCACTTT. Its protein is CASTWGAYSPLHF.

The chain combines TRBV18 with TRBJ1-1, with TRBD1 matching 8 bases. This CDR3 is built from 14 residues. CDR1 is KGHSH, CDR2 LQKENI, per germline. The V gene end was trimmed by 5 bases and the J gene end by 1 base; junction bases not matched to a gene: 3. CDR3 loop: CASSETGANTEAFF. As DNA, the CDR3 is TGTGCCAGCTCAGAGACAGGGGCGAACACTGAAGCTTTCTTT.

The chain combines TRBV7-3 with TRBJ2-2, with TRBD2 matching over 8 bases. Trimming at V came to 4 bases and at J to 3 bases, leaving 4 bases not matched to a gene. CDR1 and CDR2 (germline): SGHTA, FQGTGA. The CDR3 extends over 15 amino acids. Here the CDR3 reads CASSSGTRHTGELFF. In DNA, the CDR3 is TGTGCCAGCAGCTCCGGGACTAGACACACCGGGGAGCTGTTTTTT.

V is TRBV29-1 and J is TRBJ1-1, with TRBD1 identical over 8 bases. In germline, CDR1 is SQVTM, CDR2 ANQGSEA. V was pared by 4 bases and J by 4 bases, with 8 bases of the junction left unmatched. The CDR3 is 14 amino acids. CDR3 nucleotide sequence: TGCAGCGTTGGCGACGGACAGGGTATCACTGAAGCTTTCTTT. It specifies CSVGDGQGITEAFF.

The rearrangement uses TRBV5-1 and TRBJ2-3, with D uncertain. The germline gives CDR1 SGHRS, CDR2 YFSETQ. The CDR3 spans 14 residues. V dropped 4 bases and J dropped 1 base, with 10 bases sitting between them. CDR3 sequence reads: CASSNGLGTDTQYF. For the CDR3, the DNA is TGCGCCAGCAGCAATGGCCTGGGCACAGATACGCAGTATTTT.